These T cell receptor beta chains were read from a single sample in a study of cytomegalovirus exposure and HLA in healthy donors. Clones were read by immunoSEQ multiplex PCR, and TCRdb kept only the in-frame ones, dropping some. The sample contains about 130,000 clones, less than 85% of which appear only once. Source material: PBMCs. These TCRs come from a man younger than 35 in good health and CMV-seropositive. CDR3s include the opening cysteine and the closing phenylalanine or tryptophan. Each record gives: J gene, clone size, V gene, D gene, CDR3 DNA, CDR3 protein. D genes are given only for firm matches. Size tells how often a clone was seen (once, few, many) or the class of an expanded clone, and some rows leave it out.

>TRBJ2-1|-|TRBV11-2|-
TGTGCCAGCAGCTTCGTCTACAATGAGCAGTTCTTC
CASSFVYNEQFF
>TRBJ2-1|-|TRBV29-1|-
TGCAGCGTTCCCGACGGAATTAGCAACAATGAGCAGTTCTTC
CSVPDGISNNEQFF
>TRBJ2-7|-|TRBV5-1|TRBD1
TGCGCCAGCAGTCGCGGACAGGGACCCCACGAGCAGTACTTC
CASSRGQGPHEQYF
>TRBJ2-7|few|TRBV28|-
TGTGCCAGCATTAGCAGGGGGGCCTACGAGCAGTACTTC
CASISRGAYEQYF
>TRBJ2-1|-|TRBV9|TRBD2
TGTGCCAGCAGCGTCGCTAGCGGGGGGGATAATGAGCAGTTCTTC
CASSVASGGDNEQFF
>TRBJ1-4|-|TRBV19|-
TGTGCCAGTAGTAGCCAAGGGGCCGGCGAAAAACTGTTTTTT
CASSSQGAGEKLFF
>TRBJ2-2|-|TRBV5-1|TRBD1
TGCGCCAGCAGCTTGAAGGGACAGGGGAACACCGGGGAGCTGTTTTTT
CASSLKGQGNTGELFF
>TRBJ1-2|few|TRBV30|-
TGTGCCCGCTCGGGTCTTAACTATGGCTACACCTTC
CARSGLNYGYTF
>TRBJ2-3|-|TRBV5-8|TRBD2
TGTGCCAGCGGATTCGGGGGGAATCGGGATACGCAGTATTTT
CASGFGGNRDTQYF
>TRBJ2-7|once|TRBV5-6|TRBD1
TGTGCCAGCAGCGCCGGGACAGGGACAAAGTCCTACGAGCAGTACTTC
CASSAGTGTKSYEQYF
>TRBJ2-7|-|TRBV11-3|-
TGTGCCAGCAGCTTAGATAGCGGAACCTACGAGCAGTACTTC
CASSLDSGTYEQYF
>TRBJ1-2|-|TRBV7-2|-
TGTGCCAGCAGCTTACAAACAGGGAACTATGGCTACACCTTC
CASSLQTGNYGYTF
>TRBJ2-5|-|TRBV18|TRBD1
TGTGCCAGCTCACCACCGAGAGGGAGCCAGGGGGCTCTCCAAGAGACCCAGTACTTC
CASSPPRGSQGALQETQYF
>TRBJ2-1|-|TRBV29-1|-
TGCAGCGTTGAAGGGGGTAGGGAGCTCAATGAGCAGTTCTTC
CSVEGGRELNEQFF
>TRBJ2-7|-|TRBV27|TRBD2
TGTGCCAGCAGTTCTGGAGGGAGGGCCAGCGAGCAGTACTTC
CASSSGGRASEQYF
>TRBJ1-5|-|TRBV5-5|-
TGTGCCAGCAGCGCGGGGACGGGCGGAAATCAGCCCCAGCATTTT
CASSAGTGGNQPQHF
>TRBJ2-2|-|TRBV18|-
TGTGCCAGCTCACCACAGAAGGGGGAGAACACCGGGGAGCTGTTTTTT
CASSPQKGENTGELFF
>TRBJ2-7|-|TRBV13|-
TGTGCCAGCAGCTTACCGGACAGCTACGAGCAGTACTTC
CASSLPDSYEQYF
>TRBJ1-1|-|TRBV19|TRBD1
TGTGCCAGTAGTCACTCACAGGGGGCTGAAGCTTTCTTT
CASSHSQGAEAFF
>TRBJ1-3|-|TRBV5-4|-
TGTGCCAGCAGCTTTCAGGGCCCCGAAAACACCATATATTTT
CASSFQGPENTIYF
>TRBJ1-5|-|TRBV27|-
TGTGCCAGCAGTTTATCGACGGGTCCCAATCAGCCCCAGCATTTT
CASSLSTGPNQPQHF
>TRBJ1-2|-|TRBV5-1|TRBD1
TGCGCCAGCACGGTGACAGGGGGCTATGGCTACACCTTC
CASTVTGGYGYTF
>TRBJ1-4|-|TRBV5-1|TRBD1
TGCGCCAGCAGCGACGGGACAGCTAGTGAAAAACTGTTTTTT
CASSDGTASEKLFF
>TRBJ1-2|-|TRBV28|-
TGTGCCAGCAGTGAACAGAGCAACTATGGCTACACCTTC
CASSEQSNYGYTF
>TRBJ1-5|-|TRBV5-8|-
TGTGCCAGCAGCTTGGATCGTGGGGGGAGCAATCAGCCCCAGCATTTT
CASSLDRGGSNQPQHF
>TRBJ1-4|-|TRBV9|TRBD1
TGTGCCAGCAGCTGGGACAGGGGTAATGAAAAACTGTTTTTT
CASSWDRGNEKLFF
>TRBJ1-4|-|TRBV7-9|-
TGTGCCAGCAGAGTCGAGGGAGGTGAAAAACTGTTTTTT
CASRVEGGEKLFF
>TRBJ2-7|once|TRBV7-6|TRBD2
TGTGCCAGCAGCATGGGACTAGCGGGAGGTACGCACGAGCAGTACTTC
CASSMGLAGGTHEQYF
>TRBJ1-6|few|TRBV10-3|-
TGTGCCAGCGGTCCGGGAATACCACCCCTCCACTTT
CASGPGIPPLHF
>TRBJ2-3|-|TRBV27|TRBD2
TGTGCCAGCAGTTCCCCGTGGACTAGCGGGGAAGATACGCAGTATTTT
CASSSPWTSGEDTQYF
>TRBJ2-2|-|TRBV7-8|TRBD2
TGTGCCAGCAGGGCGGGGGTTAACACCGGGGAGCTGTTTTTT
CASRAGVNTGELFF
>TRBJ2-1|-|TRBV6-6|-
TGTGCCAGCAGTTACCTACCAAAAGGGGGCAATGAGCAGTTCTTC
CASSYLPKGGNEQFF
>TRBJ1-6|few|TRBV9|-
TGTGCCAGCAGCGTAGAAAGCGGTAGAAATTCACCCCTCCACTTT
CASSVESGRNSPLHF
>TRBJ2-7|once|TRBV19|TRBD2
TGTGCCAGTAGTATAAGGACTAGCGGGACCGAGCAGTACTTC
CASSIRTSGTEQYF
>TRBJ1-3|-|TRBV5-6|-
TGTGCCAGCAGCTTGGCTTTGAGCTCTGGAAACACCATATATTTT
CASSLALSSGNTIYF
>TRBJ1-1|-|TRBV7-8|-
TGTGCCAGCAGCTTCAGGGAGGTGAACACTGAAGCTTTCTTT
CASSFREVNTEAFF
>TRBJ2-3|once|TRBV10-3|-
TGTGCCATCAGTTCCTCGACAGCCGCCTTCACAGATACGCAGTATTTT
CAISSSTAAFTDTQYF
>TRBJ2-5|-|TRBV9|-
TGTGCCAGCAGCTCTCTTGGGGGGATAGAGACCCAGTACTTC
CASSSLGGIETQYF
>TRBJ1-5|once|TRBV19|-
TGTGCCAGTAGTAGCCCTCTCCGACAGAGTAGAAATCAGCCCCAGCATTTT
CASSSPLRQSRNQPQHF
>TRBJ2-7|-|TRBV28|TRBD2
TGTGCCAGCAGTTACTTTCTAGCGGGCACCTACGAGCAGTACTTC
CASSYFLAGTYEQYF
>TRBJ2-5|-|TRBV7-9|-
TGTGCCAGCAGCTTAGGGGGCCAGGGGGGAGAGACCCAGTACTTC
CASSLGGQGGETQYF
>TRBJ1-2|-|TRBV6-1|TRBD1
TGTGCCAGCAGACAGGGGACCGAACCGGGCTACACCTTC
CASRQGTEPGYTF
>TRBJ1-2|few|TRBV14|-
TGTGCCAGCAGCCGTGGGACATTCTATGGCTACACCTTC
CASSRGTFYGYTF
>TRBJ1-5|-|TRBV7-2|TRBD1
TGTGCCAGCAGCCCCGGACAGGGGGATCGGCCCCAGCATTTT
CASSPGQGDRPQHF
>TRBJ2-7|-|TRBV25-1|TRBD1
TGTGCCAGCAGTGAGGGACAGGGCGAGCAGTACTTC
CASSEGQGEQYF
>TRBJ2-7|-|TRBV28|-
TGTGCCAGCAGTTTAGGGGGGGCCGAGCAGTACTTC
CASSLGGAEQYF
>TRBJ1-5|-|TRBV15|-
TGTGCCACCAGCAGAGAAGGTCGGGGAAATCAGCCCCAGCATTTT
CATSREGRGNQPQHF
>TRBJ2-2|-|TRBV7-9|-
TGTGCCAGCAGTGGGAGTTTGGCGAACACCGGGGAGCTGTTTTTT
CASSGSLANTGELFF
>TRBJ1-1|-|TRBV30|TRBD1
TGTGCCTGGAGTGTACGAACAGGGGGTATCACTGAAGCTTTCTTT
CAWSVRTGGITEAFF
>TRBJ1-2|few|TRBV6-5|-
TGTGCCAGCAGACACGCCCTACAGGGCCGGTATGGCTACACCTTC
CASRHALQGRYGYTF
>TRBJ2-7|-|TRBV7-2|-
TGTGCCAGCAGGTTTAAAACCGGGACGGGGGCCTACGAGCAGTACTTC
CASRFKTGTGAYEQYF